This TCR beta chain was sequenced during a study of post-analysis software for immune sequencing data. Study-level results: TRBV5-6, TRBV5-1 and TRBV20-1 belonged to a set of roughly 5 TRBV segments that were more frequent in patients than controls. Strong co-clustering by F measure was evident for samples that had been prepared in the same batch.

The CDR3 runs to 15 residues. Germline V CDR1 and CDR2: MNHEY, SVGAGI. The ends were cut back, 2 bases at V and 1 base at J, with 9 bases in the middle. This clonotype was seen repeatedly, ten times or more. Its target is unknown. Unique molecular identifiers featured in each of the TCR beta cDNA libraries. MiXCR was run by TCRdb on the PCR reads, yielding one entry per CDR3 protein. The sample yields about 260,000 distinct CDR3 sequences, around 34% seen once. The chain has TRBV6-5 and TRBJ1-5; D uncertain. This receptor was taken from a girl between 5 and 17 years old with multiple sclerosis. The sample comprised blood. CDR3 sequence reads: CASSYLGGSNQPQHF. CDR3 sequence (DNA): TGTGCCAGCAGTTACCTGGGCGGCAGCAATCAGCCCCAGCATTTT.